The TCR beta chain described here comes from a study of metastatic and nonmetastatic thyroid tumors (dated by TCRdb to 2019 to 2021). Background on the whole study: For patients with malignant and with benign thyroid disease, the researchers compared repertoires between peripheral blood samples and tumor or nodule tissue samples. The paper's findings and limits, for the study overall: TCR beta diversity was reported as significantly higher in malignant tumors than in benign nodules, in both blood and tumor samples.

Libraries came from PCR. For sequencing, an Illumina HiSeq 4000 was employed. High-throughput sequencing was used to profile the TCR beta-chain CDR3 region of each patient. In the original analysis: A classifier to discriminate distant-metastatic papillary thyroid cancer patients was built from CDR3 differences across clinicopathological groups. The Shannon index was used to measure repertoire diversity, and the Morisita-Horn index was used to measure how similar tumor and blood repertoires were. TCRdb cleaned the public reads at Q25 with fastp, built clones with MiXCR and kept in-frame beta chains. The V and J calls shown here were made by TCRdb, not taken from the authors' results. The sample profile shows some 29,000 clones; 3.5% to 4.5% of them were found once. The leading ten clones occupy more than 3% of the sample. From the cysteine up to the phenylalanine, the CDR3 has a length of 15 residues. The kept DNA is CDR3 alone, 45 bases in frame from the first base. The germline V gene supplies CDR1 MNHNS and CDR2 SASEGT. A distance of 15 bases separates the germline ends of V and J, which lose 1 base and 6 bases respectively.

None of the patients had been given any treatment before thyroid surgery. Patient clinical samples collected from about 2011 to 2018 were retrospectively analysed using T-cell receptor beta sequencing. This clone showed up just a few times. Its antigen remains unidentified. Base qualities are not recorded, but no much larger clone differs from it by a single base. This chain is built from TRBV6-1 and TRBJ1-1; the D gene lacks a confident call. The source is a male donor with papillary thyroid cancer or a benign thyroid nodule (not recorded which). Some clones in this sample may be carry-over from other donors' samples. Sequences were obtained from blood. The CDR3 protein: CASSEDLGGRAEAFF. The DNA sequence is as follows: TGTGCCAGCAGTGAAGACTTGGGTGGTAGGGCTGAAGCTTTCTTT.